What follows are 2 T cell receptor beta chains derived from one specimen sequenced in a study of T cells after yellow fever vaccination. TCRdb re-called the 5' RACE reads through MiXCR, storing one row per CDR3 protein. The table lists more than 120,000 distinct CDR3 sequences, 7.7% of them singletons, with roughly 0.77% in the top ten. The sample was CD4+ T cells sorted from PBMCs, taken 5 days after the yellow fever booster vaccination. The source of these receptors is a young man who received the YFV17D yellow fever vaccine.

In its sample, this clonotype was seen many times. The V gene is TRBV5-1, the J gene TRBJ2-2; weak D call: TRBD1 (5 bases). Trimming removed 4 bases at V and 2 bases at J, with 12 bases between. Germline CDR1 reads SGHRS; CDR2 reads YFSETQ. The CDR3 contains 15 residues. CDR3 sequence: CASSQAQGNTGELFF. For the CDR3, the DNA is TGCGCCAGCAGCCAGGCTCAGGGAAACACCGGGGAGCTGTTTTTT.

There are many counts of this clonotype. The rearrangement links TRBV19 to TRBJ1-1; no clear D. V gave up 5 bases and J gave up 3 bases, with 13 bases separating them. The CDR3 covers 14 residues. Germline V lookup: CDR1 LNHDA, CDR2 SQIVND (reference sequence). The CDR3 reads CASSGLTKDTEAFF. CDR3 bases: TGTGCCAGTAGTGGCCTGACCAAAGACACTGAAGCTTTCTTT.